This TCR beta chain was documented in a study of T-cell reconstitution after alpha-beta-depleted transplantation in children. Study-wide results and limits: Recipient T cells and thymic progenitors that survived gave rise to the high TCRbeta diversity observed at day 60 in some patients. Among T cells one year after transplant, newly produced cells accounted for most counts and diversity.

The authors prepared the TCRbeta library with unique molecular identifiers. A single record per CDR3 protein comes from TCRdb applying MiXCR to the PCR reads. The sample includes about 640,000 distinct CDR3 sequences, under 15% of them seen just once. On this clonotype itself: Its antigen is currently unknown. Because it lacks the conserved phenylalanine or tryptophan at the end, this CDR3 is likely a read error. The limits of the CDR3 on the DNA are not certain, so only TCRdb's listed CDR3 is given.

This sequence originates from a male patient younger than 18 who had a stem cell transplant for acute myeloid leukemia, so the T cells may come from the graft donor. Sequences were derived from PBMCs, mostly from graft donor cells, sampled 360 days after TCRalphabeta/CD19-depleted stem cell transplant.

This CDR3 reads CATSSRGS. The chain has TRBV15 and TRBJ1-4; TRBD1, the table's D call, was not compared with the DNA. The CDR3 contains 8 residues when both ends are counted. Germline loops: CDR1 LNHNV, CDR2 YYDKDF (reference sequence).